This entry features one TCR beta chain sequence. What it binds is unknown. This entry comes from a study of T-cell memory formation after mild COVID-19. The CDR3 consists of 15 residues. Study observations and caveats: Contracting clones from day 15 to 85 showed balanced CD4/CD8; later expanders favored CD4+.

TCRdb fed the 5' RACE reads into MiXCR, producing one record per CDR3 protein. The table has roughly 250,000 distinct CDR3 sequences, approximately 16% seen once. The specimen was PBMCs or a T cell subset sorted from them (not recorded which). The V gene is TRBV21-1, the J gene TRBJ2-3; the table assigns TRBD1, which was not confirmed against the DNA. TRBV21-1 is assigned pseudogene status. This TCR was recovered from a man between 18 and 29 years old who had mild COVID-19 (a few samples of this study predate the infection). Cell type and time point are not known. The CDR3 region is CASSKGDRGTDTQYF. The CDR3 DNA is TGTGCCAGCAGCAAAGGGGACAGGGGCACAGATACGCAGTATTTT.